The rows below give T cell receptor beta chains drawn from one sample of a study of cytomegalovirus exposure and HLA in healthy donors. TCRdb's copy holds only in-frame clones and misses some; the assay was immunoSEQ multiplex PCR. The data contain some 150,000 clones, about 82% of them seen just once; the ten biggest clones take up about 0.82%. Sequencing input: PBMCs. All receptors derive from a woman between 18 and 29 years old in good health and CMV-seronegative. CDR3s include the opening cysteine and the closing phenylalanine or tryptophan. A D gene is named only where the DNA matches it firmly. Some rows have no size entry. The others give once, few or many, or a class for an expanded clone.

V gene	clone size	D gene	J gene	CDR3 protein	CDR3 DNA
TRBV11-3	NA	NA	TRBJ2-1	CASSLDRGNEQFF	TGTGCCAGCAGCTTAGACAGGGGCAATGAGCAGTTCTTC
TRBV4-3	NA	TRBD1	TRBJ2-7	CASSPRQGVSYEQYF	TGCGCCAGCAGCCCTAGACAGGGCGTATCCTACGAGCAGTACTTC
TRBV6-5	once	TRBD2	TRBJ2-1	CASRLDSGAYNEQFF	TGTGCCAGCAGGCTGGATAGCGGGGCTTACAATGAGCAGTTCTTC
TRBV14	NA	TRBD2	TRBJ2-7	CASSQDFLGTTINEQYF	TGTGCCAGCAGCCAAGATTTTCTCGGGACTACAATTAACGAGCAGTACTTC
TRBV2	NA	TRBD1	TRBJ1-5	CASRDRENQPQHF	TGTGCCAGCAGAGACAGGGAGAATCAGCCCCAGCATTTT
TRBV4-3	NA	TRBD2	TRBJ2-3	CASSQVGLAGVGDTQYF	TGCGCCAGCAGCCAAGTTGGCCTAGCGGGAGTTGGAGATACGCAGTATTTT
TRBV6-1	NA	NA	TRBJ2-2	CASSEYSPGELFF	TGTGCCAGCAGTGAATATAGCCCCGGGGAGCTGTTTTTT
TRBV11-2	NA	TRBD1	TRBJ1-2	CASSKNRGGYTF	TGTGCCAGCAGCAAGAACAGGGGTGGCTACACCTTC
TRBV13	NA	TRBD2	TRBJ2-2	CASSPGRHTGELFF	TGTGCCAGCAGCCCCGGGAGGCACACCGGGGAGCTGTTTTTT
TRBV7-9	NA	NA	TRBJ2-6	CASSPLALAQHSGANVLTF	TGTGCCAGCAGCCCTCTCGCACTAGCCCAACACTCTGGGGCCAACGTCCTGACTTTC
TRBV2	NA	TRBD1	TRBJ1-2	CASSEWTGPFTF	TGTGCCAGCAGTGAATGGACAGGACCCTTCACCTTC
TRBV4-1	NA	TRBD1	TRBJ2-1	CASSHKNLGDRGRLDYNEQFF	TGCGCCAGCAGCCACAAAAACCTAGGAGACAGGGGGCGCCTGGACTACAATGAGCAGTTCTTC
TRBV7-9	NA	NA	TRBJ1-2	CASSADSVYGYTF	TGTGCCAGCAGCGCGGACAGCGTCTATGGCTACACCTTC
TRBV10-2	NA	NA	TRBJ1-3	CASNTGSGNTIYF	TGCGCCAGCAATACAGGCTCTGGAAACACCATATATTTT
TRBV7-2	NA	TRBD1	TRBJ2-7	CASSTGQGAREQYF	TGTGCCAGCAGCACCGGACAGGGGGCAAGGGAGCAGTACTTC
TRBV27	NA	TRBD2	TRBJ2-2	CASTRTSGNLNTGELFF	TGTGCCAGCACTAGGACTAGCGGGAACTTGAACACCGGGGAGCTGTTTTTT
TRBV12-5	few	NA	TRBJ1-4	CASVREKLFF	TGTGCTAGTGTCAGAGAAAAACTGTTTTTT
TRBV5-5	NA	TRBD1	TRBJ1-5	CASSGGQWDQPQHF	TGTGCCAGCAGCGGGGGACAGTGGGATCAGCCCCAGCATTTT
TRBV6-5	NA	TRBD1	TRBJ2-7	CASSLRGQGDEQYF	TGTGCCAGCAGCCTGCGAGGTCAGGGGGACGAGCAGTACTTC
TRBV23-1	NA	TRBD2	TRBJ2-7	CASSLASGPYEQYF	TGCGCCAGCAGTCTGGCTAGCGGGCCCTACGAGCAGTACTTC
TRBV6-5	NA	NA	TRBJ2-5	CASSRLADSQETQYF	TGTGCCAGCAGCCGTCTAGCGGACAGCCAAGAGACCCAGTACTTC
TRBV23-1	NA	TRBD1	TRBJ2-5	CASSLGQGGQETQYF	TGCGCCAGCAGTCTGGGACAGGGTGGTCAGGAGACCCAGTACTTC
TRBV13	NA	NA	TRBJ1-1	CASSFSLKNTEAFF	TGTGCCAGCAGCTTCTCCTTAAAAAACACTGAAGCTTTCTTT
TRBV5-6	NA	NA	TRBJ1-1	CASSLGRTLVDTEAFF	TGTGCCAGCAGCTTGGGACGGACTTTGGTCGACACTGAAGCTTTCTTT
TRBV7-3	NA	TRBD1	TRBJ2-2	CASSAQGEPGELFF	TGTGCCAGCAGCGCTCAGGGGGAGCCCGGGGAGCTGTTTTTT
TRBV15	few	TRBD2	TRBJ2-1	CATSRDMGERESGHEQFF	TGTGCCACCAGCAGAGATATGGGGGAGCGGGAGTCCGGGCATGAGCAGTTCTTC
TRBV30	NA	NA	TRBJ2-5	CAWSRRYQETQYF	TGTGCCTGGAGTCGGAGGTACCAAGAGACCCAGTACTTC
TRBV28	NA	NA	TRBJ2-6	CASTAGELSGANVLTF	TGTGCCAGCACGGCAGGCGAACTCTCTGGGGCCAACGTCCTGACTTTC